This paragraph reports one TCR beta chain. The antigen remains unidentified. V was pared by 0 bases and J by 5 bases, with 8 bases between. This CDR3 spans 13 amino acids. Germline-derived CDR1 and CDR2 are SGHNT and YYREEE (reference sequence). This specimen belongs to a study of cytomegalovirus exposure and HLA in healthy donors. The study, taken as a whole, reports: In vitro work confirmed that three CMV-associated chains recognize CMV antigens. Sequencing likely produced, as an artifact, a cluster of highly shared sequence variants. Analyzed later, association rates of TCRs varied across HLA loci, with DRB1 most and HLA-C fewest.

Primers for the PCR totalled 60 Vbeta and 13 Jbeta. The table came from immunoSEQ multiplex PCR; TCRdb's copy has only in-frame clones and leaves some out. The sample holds hundreds of thousands of clones; around 70% are singletons and the top ten take 2.6%. This TCR was sampled from a man aged 40-50 years in good health and CMV-seropositive. Sequenced input: PBMCs. The chain is built from TRBV5-4 and TRBJ2-5, with D possibly TRBD1 on 6 matching bases. The CDR3: CASSLAGVETQYF. CDR3 sequence (DNA): TGTGCCAGCAGCTTGGCAGGGGTCGAGACCCAGTACTTC.